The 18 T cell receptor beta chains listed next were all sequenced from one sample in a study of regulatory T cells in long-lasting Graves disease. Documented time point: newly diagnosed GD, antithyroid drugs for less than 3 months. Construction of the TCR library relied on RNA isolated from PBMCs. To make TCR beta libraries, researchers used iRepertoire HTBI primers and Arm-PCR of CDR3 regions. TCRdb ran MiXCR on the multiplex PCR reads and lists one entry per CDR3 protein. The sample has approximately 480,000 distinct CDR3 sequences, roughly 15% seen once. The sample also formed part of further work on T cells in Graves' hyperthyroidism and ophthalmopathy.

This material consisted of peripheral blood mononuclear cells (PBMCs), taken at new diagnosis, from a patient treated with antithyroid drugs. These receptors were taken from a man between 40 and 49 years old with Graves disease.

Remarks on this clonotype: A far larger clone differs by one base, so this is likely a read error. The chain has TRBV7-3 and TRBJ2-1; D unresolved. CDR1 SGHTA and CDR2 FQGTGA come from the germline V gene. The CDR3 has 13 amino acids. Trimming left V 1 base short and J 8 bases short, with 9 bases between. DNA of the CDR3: TGTGCCAGCAGCTTAAAAGGCGGATATGAGCAGTTCTTC. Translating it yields CASSLKGGYEQFF.

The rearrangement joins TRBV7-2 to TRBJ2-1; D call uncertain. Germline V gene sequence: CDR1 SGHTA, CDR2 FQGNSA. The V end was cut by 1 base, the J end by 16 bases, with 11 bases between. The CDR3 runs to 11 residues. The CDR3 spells CASSLGTQAFF. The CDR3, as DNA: TGTGCCAGCAGCTTAGGGACGCAGGCCTTCTTC.

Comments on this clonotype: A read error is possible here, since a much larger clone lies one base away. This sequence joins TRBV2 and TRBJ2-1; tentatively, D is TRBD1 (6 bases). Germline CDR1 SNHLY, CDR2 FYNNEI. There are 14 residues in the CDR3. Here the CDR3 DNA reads TGTGCCAGCCGACGGCAGGGGCTCTACAATGAGCAGTCCTTC. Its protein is CASRRQGLYNEQSF.

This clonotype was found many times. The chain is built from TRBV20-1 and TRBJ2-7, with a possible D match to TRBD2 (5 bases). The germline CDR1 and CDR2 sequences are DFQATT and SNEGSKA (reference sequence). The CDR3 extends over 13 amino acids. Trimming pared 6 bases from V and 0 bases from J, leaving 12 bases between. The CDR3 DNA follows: TGCAGTGCCCGGGATGATCGCTCCTACGAGCAGTACTTC. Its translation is CSARDDRSYEQYF.

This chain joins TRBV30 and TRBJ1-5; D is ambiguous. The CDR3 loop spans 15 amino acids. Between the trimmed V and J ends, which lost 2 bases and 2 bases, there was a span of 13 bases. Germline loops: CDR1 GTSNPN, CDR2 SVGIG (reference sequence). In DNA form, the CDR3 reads TGTGCCTGGAGTTTAGGTGGCATGGGCAATCAGCCCCAGCATTTT. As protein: CAWSLGGMGNQPQHF.

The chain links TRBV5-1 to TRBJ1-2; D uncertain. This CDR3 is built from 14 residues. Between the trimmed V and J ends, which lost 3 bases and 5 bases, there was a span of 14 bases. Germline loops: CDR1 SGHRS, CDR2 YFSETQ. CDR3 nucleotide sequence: TGCGCCAGCAGCTACGACACTTCTCGGTATGGCTACACCTTC. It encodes CASSYDTSRYGYTF.

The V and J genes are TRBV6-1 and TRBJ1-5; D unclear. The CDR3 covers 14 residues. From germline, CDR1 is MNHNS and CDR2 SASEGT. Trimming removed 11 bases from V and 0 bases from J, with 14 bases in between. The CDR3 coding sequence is TGTGCCGGCATTCGGGCCCATAGCAATCAGCCCCAGCATTTT. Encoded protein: CAGIRAHSNQPQHF.

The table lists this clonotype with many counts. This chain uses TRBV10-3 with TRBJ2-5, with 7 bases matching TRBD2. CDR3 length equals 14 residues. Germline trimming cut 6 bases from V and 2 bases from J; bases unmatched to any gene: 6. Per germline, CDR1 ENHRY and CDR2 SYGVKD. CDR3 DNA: TGTGCCATCAGCTCGGTGGGGGGGCAAGAGACCCAGTACTTC. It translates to CAISSVGGQETQYF.

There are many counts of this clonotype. CDR3 nucleotides: TGTGCCAGCAGTTACGGCTGGAACAATGAGCAGTTCTTC. Protein sequence: CASSYGWNNEQFF. The V and J genes are TRBV6-2 or TRBV6-3 and TRBJ2-1; D call uncertain. V was trimmed by 2 bases and J by 5 bases, leaving 7 bases between them. The germline V gene encodes CDR1 MNHEY and CDR2 SVGEGT. The CDR3 is 13 amino acids.

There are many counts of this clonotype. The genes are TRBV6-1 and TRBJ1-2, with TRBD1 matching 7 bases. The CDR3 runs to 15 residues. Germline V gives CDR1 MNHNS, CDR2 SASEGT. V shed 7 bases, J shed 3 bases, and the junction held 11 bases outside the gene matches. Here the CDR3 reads CASKQRQGNDYGYTF. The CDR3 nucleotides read TGTGCCAGCAAACAACGACAGGGTAATGACTATGGCTACACCTTC.

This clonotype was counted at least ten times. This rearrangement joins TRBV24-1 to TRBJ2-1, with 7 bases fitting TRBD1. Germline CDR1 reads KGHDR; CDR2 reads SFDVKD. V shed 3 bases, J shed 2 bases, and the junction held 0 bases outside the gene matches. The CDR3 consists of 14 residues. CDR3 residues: CATSDGTAYNEQFF. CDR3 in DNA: TGTGCCACCAGTGATGGGACAGCCTACAATGAGCAGTTCTTC.

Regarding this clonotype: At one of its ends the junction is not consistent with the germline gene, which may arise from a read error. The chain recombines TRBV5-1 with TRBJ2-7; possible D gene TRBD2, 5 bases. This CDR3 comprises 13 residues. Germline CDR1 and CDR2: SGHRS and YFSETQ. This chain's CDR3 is CASSSGFPYEQYF. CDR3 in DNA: TGTGCCAGCAGCTCGGGATTTCCCTACGAGCAGTACTTC.

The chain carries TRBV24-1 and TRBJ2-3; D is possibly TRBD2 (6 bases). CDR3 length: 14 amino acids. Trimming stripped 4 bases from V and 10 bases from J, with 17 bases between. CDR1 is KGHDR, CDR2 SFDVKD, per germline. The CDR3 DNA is TGTGCCACCAGTGAACGCGGGACCCCGAAGGCGCAGTATTTT. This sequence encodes CATSERGTPKAQYF.

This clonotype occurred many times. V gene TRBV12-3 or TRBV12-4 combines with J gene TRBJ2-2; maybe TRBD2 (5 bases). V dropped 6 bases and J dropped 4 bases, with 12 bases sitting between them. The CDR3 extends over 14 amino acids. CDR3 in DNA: TGTGCCAGCAGCCCTCCCGGGGTCACCGGGGAGCTGTTTTTT. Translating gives CASSPPGVTGELFF.

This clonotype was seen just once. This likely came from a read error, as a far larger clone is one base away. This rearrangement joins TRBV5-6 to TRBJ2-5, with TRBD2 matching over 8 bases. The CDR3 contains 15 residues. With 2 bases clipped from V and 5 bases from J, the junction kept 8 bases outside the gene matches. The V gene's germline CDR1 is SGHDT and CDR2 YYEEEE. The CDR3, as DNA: TGTGCCAGCAGCTTCAGCGGGAGAGCTGGGGAGACCCAGTACTTC. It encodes CASSFSGRAGETQYF.

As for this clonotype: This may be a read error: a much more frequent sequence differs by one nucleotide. CDR3: CASSGGARVRGGCTF. As DNA, the CDR3 is TGTGCCAGCAGTGGGGGGGCCAGGGTGAGGGGAGGCTGCACCTTC. The rearrangement links TRBV12-3 or TRBV12-4 to TRBJ1-2, with TRBD1 as a possible D gene (6 bases). The CDR3 extends over 15 amino acids.

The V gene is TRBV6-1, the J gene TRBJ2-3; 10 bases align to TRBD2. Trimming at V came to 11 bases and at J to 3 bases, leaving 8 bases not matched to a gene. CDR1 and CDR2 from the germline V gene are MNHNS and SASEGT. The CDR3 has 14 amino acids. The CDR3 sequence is CAGGGGLATDTQYF. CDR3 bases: TGTGCCGGCGGGGGGGGACTAGCGACAGATACGCAGTATTTT.

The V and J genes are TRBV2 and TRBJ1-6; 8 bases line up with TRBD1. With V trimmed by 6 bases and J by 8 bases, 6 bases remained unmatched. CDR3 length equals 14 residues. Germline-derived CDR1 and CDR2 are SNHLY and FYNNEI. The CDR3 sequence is CASSRQGLDSPLHF. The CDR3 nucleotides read TGTGCCAGCAGCAGACAGGGGTTAGATTCACCCCTCCACTTT. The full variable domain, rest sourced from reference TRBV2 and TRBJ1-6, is EPEVTQTPSHQVTQMGQEVILRCVPISNHLYFYWYRQILGQKVEFLVSFYNNEISEKSEIFDDQFSVERPDGSNFTLKIRSTKLEDSAMYFCASSRQGLDSPLHFGNGTRLTVT.